Each of the 29 T cell receptor beta chains below was sequenced from the same sample in a study of blood T cell repertoires in COVID-19. Profiled with immunoSEQ multiplex PCR; TCRdb holds only in-frame clones, not every one. The sample includes about 370,000 clones, roughly 90% seen only once; the top ten take 3%. Sequencing input: peripheral blood. These receptors originate from a woman in her twenties or thirties with COVID-19, enrolled during active disease.

Here the CDR3 DNA reads TGTGCCAGCAGCTTAGGGGCTAGCGGGGGAGAGACCCAGTACTTC. Its protein product is CASSLGASGGETQYF. This chain joins TRBV7-2 and TRBJ2-5; TRBD2 aligns across 10 bases. Germline V gene data show CDR1 as SGHTA and CDR2 as FQGNSA. The CDR3 extends over 15 amino acids. Unmatched junction bases numbered 3, after V lost 1 base and J lost 4 bases.

The V call is TRBV10-2, the J call TRBJ1-1; no reliable D call. Germline V gene sequence: CDR1 WSHSY, CDR2 SAAADI. Trimming pared 2 bases from V and 2 bases from J, leaving 9 bases between. This CDR3 has 14 residues. The CDR3 nucleotides read TGCGCCAGCAGTGAGAAGGCGGTAAACACTGAAGCTTTCTTT. Its translation is CASSEKAVNTEAFF.

The J gene is TRBJ1-2, the V gene TRBV19, with a possible D match to TRBD1 (5 bases). Germline V CDR1 and CDR2: LNHDA, SQIVND (reference sequence). V gave up 5 bases and J gave up 3 bases, with 16 bases separating them. This CDR3 contains 15 residues. CDR3 region: CASSDFPQGHYGYTF. CDR3 DNA: TGTGCCAGTAGTGACTTCCCTCAGGGCCACTATGGCTACACCTTC.

This chain's CDR3 is CASSLRDTQYF. CDR3 coding DNA: TGTGCCAGCAGTTTACGGGATACGCAGTATTTT. This chain connects TRBV6-5 to TRBJ2-3; no clear D gene. CDR1 and CDR2 from the germline V gene are MNHEY and SVGAGI. V was clipped by 4 bases and J by 6 bases, with 5 bases between them. The CDR3 has 11 residues.

This clone was found once. The chain combines TRBV18 with TRBJ2-7; the D gene is possibly TRBD2 (6 bases). Germline V CDR1 and CDR2: KGHSH, LQKENI. This CDR3 contains 14 residues. The V gene lost 3 bases and the J gene lost 6 bases, with 15 bases spanning the gap. CDR3 nucleotide sequence: TGTGCCAGCTCACCCCCCGGAGGGGTTCTCGAGCAGTACGTC. Translated, it gives CASSPPGGVLEQYV.

The chain links TRBV28 to TRBJ2-7; TRBD2 aligns across 11 bases. Germline V gene lookup returns CDR1 MDHEN and CDR2 SYDVKM. The CDR3 consists of 13 residues. J lost 2 bases, V lost 10 bases, and 4 bases had no gene match. CDR3 in DNA: TGTGCCACCATACTAGCGGGGGCCTACGAGCAGTACTTC. The encoded protein is CATILAGAYEQYF.

This chain links TRBV11-2 with TRBJ2-5, with 9 positions matching TRBD2. The CDR3 extends over 15 amino acids. Germline assignment: CDR1 SGHAT and CDR2 FQNNGV. Unmatched junction bases numbered 8, after V lost 4 bases and J lost 5 bases. CDR3 amino acids: CASSSGLAGGETQYF. CDR3 DNA: TGTGCCAGCAGCTCCGGCCTGGCGGGAGGGGAGACCCAGTACTTC. Looking up the rest from reference TRBV11-2 and TRBJ2-5 gives the full variable domain: EAGVAQSPRYKIIEKRQSVAFWCNPISGHATLYWYQQILGQGPKLLIQFQNNGVVDDSQLPKDRFSAERLKGVDSTLKIQPAKLEDSAVYLCASSSGLAGGETQYFGPGTRLLVL.

V and J are TRBV18 and TRBJ2-1; D possibly corresponds to TRBD2 (6 bases). The V end lost 4 bases, the J end lost 8 bases, and 15 bases lay between the germline ends. Looked up from germline, CDR1 is KGHSH and CDR2 is LQKENI. This CDR3 contains 14 residues. The CDR3 loop reads CASSLESGRYEQFF. CDR3 nucleotide sequence: TGTGCCAGCTCACTCGAGTCAGGGAGGTATGAGCAGTTCTTC.

This clone was seen a handful of times. The chain joins TRBV7-9 to TRBJ1-6; D is unresolved. V lost 6 bases to trimming and J lost 7 bases, with 16 bases between them. The germline CDR1 and CDR2 sequences are SEHNR and FQNEAQ (reference sequence). The CDR3 contains 15 residues. CDR3 nucleotide sequence: TGTGCCAGCAGTTCCTCCACGCTACGCAATTCACCCCTCCACTTT. Protein sequence: CASSSSTLRNSPLHF. Full variable domain (outside the CDR3, taken from reference TRBV7-9 and TRBJ1-6): DTGVSQNPRHKITKRGQNVTFRCDPISEHNRLYWYRQTLGQGPEFLTYFQNEAQLEKSRLLSDRFSAERPKGSFSTLEIQRTEQGDSAMYLCASSSSTLRNSPLHFGNGTRLTVT.

The chain employs TRBV15 and TRBJ2-7; 8 nucleotides match TRBD2. Germline V gene sequence: CDR1 LNHNV, CDR2 YYDKDF (reference sequence). With V trimmed by 5 bases and J by 2 bases, 14 bases remained unmatched. The CDR3 is 17 amino acids. The CDR3 protein is CATSGPEAGDAPYEQYV. The CDR3 bases are TGTGCCACCAGCGGCCCGGAAGCGGGAGACGCCCCCTACGAGCAGTACGTC.

Details on this clone: This sample also contains other DNA sequences that code for the same CDR3. The chain recombines TRBV5-1 with TRBJ2-2, with D perhaps TRBD1 (5 bases). The CDR3 has 16 residues. V was pared by 0 bases and J by 0 bases, with 9 bases between. Per germline, CDR1 SGHRS and CDR2 YFSETQ. The CDR3 is CASSLEGQPNTGELFF. Written as DNA, the CDR3 is TGCGCCAGCAGCTTGGAGGGGCAGCCGAACACCGGGGAGCTGTTTTTT.

This chain uses TRBV7-9 with TRBJ2-3, with TRBD2 matching 11 bases. The CDR3 totals 18 residues. The germline V gene encodes CDR1 SEHNR and CDR2 FQNEAQ (reference sequence). The J segment lost 5 bases and the V segment lost 2 bases, leaving 12 bases of the junction unmatched. CDR3 sequence (DNA): TGTGCCAGCAGCTTAATCGGGGGTAGCGGGAGGGCCGGAGATACGCAGTATTTT. Translation: CASSLIGGSGRAGDTQYF.

The rearrangement uses TRBV9 and TRBJ2-3, with 7 bases matching TRBD1. Germline CDR1 and CDR2: SGDLS and YYNGEE. The CDR3 is 16 amino acids. V dropped 1 base and J dropped 4; count of bases not matched to a gene: 9. In DNA, the CDR3 is TGTGCCAGCAGCGTAAGGTCTTACAGGGGATCAGATACGCAGTATTTT. Protein sequence: CASSVRSYRGSDTQYF.

The genes are TRBV3-1 (or the pseudogene TRBV3-2) and TRBJ2-3, with D perhaps TRBD2 (6 bases). Trimming left V 4 bases short and J 3 bases short, with 17 bases between. The CDR3 sequence is 16 residues long. Germline CDR1 is LGHDT and CDR2 is YNNKEL (reference sequence). The CDR3 coding sequence is TGTGCCAGCAGCCCAGTCGGCGGGGACGGGACAGATACGCAGTATTTT. It is translated as CASSPVGGDGTDTQYF.

The chain couples TRBV5-1 to TRBJ2-7, with 8 bases lining up with TRBD1. V lost 4 bases, J lost 5 bases, and 5 bases stayed unmatched. The CDR3 contains 13 residues. Germline CDR1 is SGHRS and CDR2 is YFSETQ. The CDR3 DNA reads TGCGCCAGCAGCCCAGGGGGCGGCGACGAGCAGTACTTC. The encoded protein is CASSPGGGDEQYF.

This chain uses TRBV9 with TRBJ1-1, with D perhaps TRBD1 (6 bases). From germline, CDR1 is SGDLS and CDR2 YYNGEE. Trimming shortened V by 5 bases and J by 1 base, and 15 bases separated the two germline ends. The CDR3 covers 15 residues. CDR3 DNA sequence: TGTGCCAGCAGTATTCGAGGGGGAAGGAACACTGAAGCTTTCTTT. Amino acid sequence: CASSIRGGRNTEAFF.

This chain connects TRBV12-3 or TRBV12-4 to TRBJ1-4; no clear D. The V gene lost 6 bases and the J gene lost 8 bases, with 13 bases spanning the gap. CDR3 length equals 13 residues. The CDR3 DNA follows: TGTGCCAGCAGCCCCCCGGAGGGCGAAAAACTGTTTTTT. It yields the protein CASSPPEGEKLFF.

The chain joins TRBV3-1 (or the pseudogene TRBV3-2) to TRBJ2-2, with TRBD1 identical over 9 bases. The CDR3 spans 15 residues. The germline CDR1 and CDR2 sequences are LGHDT and YNNKEL (reference sequence). V shed 4 bases and J 6 bases; nucleotides not matched to a gene: 6. The DNA for the CDR3 is TGTGCCAGCAGCCTGGGGACAGGGAGGCCCGGGGAGCTGTTTTTT. It translates to CASSLGTGRPGELFF.

The rearrangement links TRBV7-2 to TRBJ1-1; 10 bases align to TRBD1. After removal of 5 bases from V and 4 bases from J, the junction contained 4 bases not matched to a gene. Germline values: CDR1 SGHTA, CDR2 FQGNSA. The CDR3 runs to 14 residues. CDR3 region: CASSPRTGGTEAFF. The CDR3 nucleotides read TGTGCCAGCAGCCCCCGGACAGGGGGCACTGAAGCTTTCTTT.

The chain combines TRBV27 with TRBJ2-2, with D possibly TRBD1 on 5 matching bases. V lost 4 bases and J lost 0, with 6 bases in between. The CDR3 totals 14 residues. Germline lookup yields CDR1 MNHEY and CDR2 SMNVEV (reference sequence). Here the CDR3 DNA reads TGTGCCAGCAGTTGGGGCCCGAACACCGGGGAGCTGTTTTTT. It codes for CASSWGPNTGELFF.

V gene TRBV4-1 combines with J gene TRBJ1-5; TRBD1 is a possible D gene (6 bases). The CDR3 runs to 15 residues. V lost 0 bases to trimming and J lost 5 bases, with 11 bases between them. Germline lookup yields CDR1 MGHRA and CDR2 YSYEKL. The CDR3 bases are TGCGCCAGCAGCCAAGAACGGACAGCTTATCAGCCCCAGCATTTT. Protein: CASSQERTAYQPQHF.

The chain carries TRBV18 and TRBJ1-4; 8 bases fit TRBD1. This CDR3 spans 15 amino acids. Germline trimming cut 5 bases from V and 7 bases from J; bases unmatched to any gene: 9. CDR1 and CDR2 from the germline V gene are KGHSH and LQKENI. The DNA of the CDR3 is TGTGCCAGCTCAGGACGGGACAGGTTTATTGAAAAACTGTTTTTT. It yields the protein CASSGRDRFIEKLFF.

The chain links TRBV18 to TRBJ2-1; D is unresolved. V was cut by 3 bases and J by 0 bases, with 9 bases left in between. Germline values: CDR1 KGHSH, CDR2 LQKENI. This CDR3 region has 15 residues. The DNA for the CDR3 is TGTGCCAGCTCACCGCAGAGGAGCTCCTACAATGAGCAGTTCTTC. The encoded protein is CASSPQRSSYNEQFF.

This chain links TRBV4-1 with TRBJ2-5, with 7 bases aligning to TRBD2. This CDR3 spans 17 amino acids. Germline CDR1 and CDR2: MGHRA and YSYEKL. The V and J ends lost 1 base and 2 bases, in that order; junction bases with no gene match: 10. The CDR3 spells CASSQGLGRGKQETQYF. Written as DNA, the CDR3 is TGCGCCAGCAGCCAAGGTCTTGGGCGGGGGAAGCAAGAGACCCAGTACTTC.

The chain joins TRBV28 to TRBJ2-1, with D tentatively TRBD2 (6 bases). V was trimmed by 4 bases and J by 0 bases, leaving 13 bases between them. Per germline, CDR1 MDHEN and CDR2 SYDVKM. The CDR3 is made up of 16 amino acids. The CDR3 DNA is TGTGCCAGCAGTTACCGGGACTCCTACTCCTACAATGAGCAGTTCTTC. This encodes CASSYRDSYSYNEQFF.

The rearrangement uses TRBV6-2 or TRBV6-3 and TRBJ1-5; perhaps TRBD1 as D (6 bases). The CDR3 is 15 amino acids. Germline V lookup: CDR1 MNHEY, CDR2 SVGEGT. V lost 6 bases, J lost 6 bases, and 18 bases lay in between. CDR3 residues: CASRPSVGAGQPQHF. The CDR3 region has the DNA TGTGCCAGCAGACCTTCGGTGGGGGCGGGTCAGCCCCAGCATTTT.

In its sample, this clone was seen once. V is TRBV2 and J is TRBJ2-1; possibly TRBD2 for D (5 bases). The CDR3 is 12 residues long. The V end lost 1 base, the J end lost 15 bases, and 13 bases lay between the germline ends. Germline CDR1 SNHLY, CDR2 FYNNEI. In DNA, the CDR3 is TGTGCCAGCAGTGAAGACTTCAGGAGGCGGTTCTTC. This encodes CASSEDFRRRFF. The entire variable domain, with the rest obtained from reference TRBV2 and TRBJ2-1, is as follows: EPEVTQTPSHQVTQMGQEVILRCVPISNHLYFYWYRQILGQKVEFLVSFYNNEISEKSEIFDDQFSVERPDGSNFTLKIRSTKLEDSAMYFCASSEDFRRRFFGPGTRLTVL.

V gene TRBV13 combines with J gene TRBJ2-7, with D possibly matching TRBD1 (5 bases). V lost 2 bases to trimming and J lost 10 bases, with 15 bases between them. The CDR3 contains 13 residues. Germline V gene sequence: CDR1 PRHDT, CDR2 FYEKMQ (reference sequence). The CDR3 here is CASSLSAGPRQYF. CDR3 bases: TGTGCCAGCAGCTTATCGGCAGGGCCAAGACAGTACTTC.

The chain recombines TRBV13 with TRBJ2-3, with D possibly TRBD2 on 7 matching bases. Trimming removed 11 bases from V and 6 bases from J, with 24 bases in between. In germline, CDR1 is PRHDT, CDR2 FYEKMQ (reference sequence). The CDR3 is 15 residues long. CDR3 sequence: CAGSIGGRQTDTQYF. The DNA of the CDR3 is TGTGCCGGATCGATCGGGGGGCGCCAGACGGATACGCAGTATTTT.